The sequence of this TCR beta chain was determined in a study of beta chain features in type 1 diabetes. There are a few counts of this clone. Its antigen is unidentified. Study results and limitations: Among patients, naive, central memory and Treg TCRB repertoires appeared more similar than among healthy donors. The study notes PCR might favor shorter templates equally in patients and controls.

Germline V gives CDR1 SGHNT, CDR2 YYREEE (reference sequence). Trimming cost V 2 bases and J 4 bases, with 6 bases left between them. The CDR3 runs to 13 residues. As every portion of the isolated RNA was reverse transcribed, the sequencing read expressed TCRB transcripts. The average output of naive, central memory and regulatory T cell samples was about 3.57 million reads. Here immunoSEQ multiplex PCR was the method, and the copy in TCRdb shows in-frame clones only, minus some. The sample includes 350,000 to 400,000 clones, about 16% of them seen just once. Sequencing used naive CD4+ T cells from blood. This TCR was sampled from a woman under 30 in good health. This chain joins TRBV5-4 and TRBJ2-2; D gene ambiguous. CDR3 in amino acids: CASSFSLTGELFF. DNA for the CDR3: TGTGCCAGCAGCTTCTCCCTCACCGGGGAGCTGTTTTTT.